One sample yielded the 19 T cell receptor beta chains listed below, sequenced in a study of blood T cell repertoires in COVID-19 (dated by TCRdb to the early 2020s). Receptors were amplified or captured by the immunoSEQ multiplex PCR assay. The table was pulled from immuneACCESS by TCRdb, which kept in-frame rearrangements only. Such tables lose some clones; where checked, under half of the loss comes from unresolved V genes, and the rest has no known cause. The sample has 250,000 to 300,000 clones on record, 85% to 90% of them singletons. The biggest ten clones account for 15% to 17% of the sample. The sequenced sample was PBMCs or T cells enriched from blood (not recorded which). All receptors come from a young man who had recovered from COVID-19.

J is TRBJ2-5 and V is TRBV5-6; D is unclear. CDR3 size: 13 residues. CDR1 is SGHDT and CDR2 is YYEEEE in the germline V gene. Trimming shortened V by 0 bases and J by 5 bases, and 8 bases separated the two germline ends. CDR3 loop: CASSLVIGETQYF. Here the CDR3 DNA reads TGTGCCAGCAGCTTGGTCATCGGTGAGACCCAGTACTTC.

V usage is TRBV5-1 and J usage is TRBJ1-1, with 7 positions matching TRBD1. This CDR3 region has 14 residues. Germline values: CDR1 SGHRS, CDR2 YFSETQ. V lost 4 bases to trimming and J lost 6 bases; unmatched junction nucleotides: 9. The CDR3 nucleotides are TGCGCCAGCAGCCCTAGAGACAGGGCATCTGAAGCTTTCTTT. This encodes CASSPRDRASEAFF.

In DNA, the CDR3 is TGTGCCTGGAGTGGACAGGGGGCTAGCGATGGTACGCAGTATTTT. Protein product: CAWSGQGASDGTQYF. V is TRBV30 and J is TRBJ2-3; 10 bases match TRBD1. The germline V gene has CDR1 GTSNPN and CDR2 SVGIG (reference sequence). The CDR3 spans 15 residues. The J segment lost 8 bases and the V segment lost 1 base, leaving 9 bases of the junction unmatched.

This CDR3 is CASSEAQGAQPQHF. DNA of the CDR3: TGTGCCAGCAGTGAAGCGCAGGGGGCACAGCCCCAGCATTTT. The chain recombines TRBV6-1 with TRBJ1-5, with 8 bases identical to TRBD1. V lost 0 bases, J lost 7 bases, and 2 bases stayed unmatched. This CDR3 has 14 residues. The germline V gene encodes CDR1 MNHNS and CDR2 SASEGT.

The J gene is TRBJ2-4, the V gene TRBV7-2, with unresolved D. Germline CDR1 SGHTA, CDR2 FQGNSA. This CDR3 has 13 amino acids. Trimming took 2 bases from V and 5 from J, leaving 7 bases between them. The DNA of the CDR3 is TGTGCCAGCAGCTTACAGGTCGAAAACATTCAGTACTTC. It yields the protein CASSLQVENIQYF.

In regard to this clone: In the same sample, other DNA sequences code for this CDR3. This sequence joins TRBV5-1 and TRBJ1-1; D is uncertain. Per germline, CDR1 SGHRS and CDR2 YFSETQ. CDR3 length: 13 amino acids. The V and J ends lost 3 bases and 3 bases respectively, with 9 bases between them. The CDR3 is CASSSQGDTEAFF. In DNA form, the CDR3 reads TGCGCCAGCAGCTCTCAAGGAGACACTGAAGCTTTCTTT.

V is TRBV4-1 and J is TRBJ2-2, with D perhaps TRBD1 (6 bases). Germline values: CDR1 MGHRA, CDR2 YSYEKL. CDR3 length: 15 amino acids. V was trimmed by 2 bases and J by 1 base, leaving 8 bases between them. This CDR3 is CASSQTGRNTGELFF. CDR3 DNA: TGCGCCAGCAGCCAAACAGGGAGGAACACCGGGGAGCTGTTTTTT.

CDR3 coding DNA: TGTGCCAGCCAACAGGGGTTTGAGAAAGGGAACACTGAAGCTTTCTTT. It is translated as CASQQGFEKGNTEAFF. This chain uses TRBV27 with TRBJ1-1, with TRBD1 matching over 7 bases. The CDR3 length is 16 residues. The trim removed 8 bases at V and 1 base at J, leaving 13 bases unmatched. Germline values: CDR1 MNHEY, CDR2 SMNVEV (reference sequence).

V gene TRBV18 combines with J gene TRBJ2-5, with 8 bases that match TRBD2. The CDR3 contains 17 residues. V lost 5 bases, J lost 1 base, and 12 bases stayed unmatched. The V gene's germline CDR1 is KGHSH and CDR2 LQKENI. The CDR3 DNA is TGTGCCAGCTCATTTATGGCGGGGGGCTTCAGCCAAGAGACCCAGTACTTC. As protein: CASSFMAGGFSQETQYF.

The chain uses TRBV25-1 and TRBJ1-2; the match to TRBD1 covers 8 bases. The CDR3 contains 12 residues. Germline V gene lookup returns CDR1 MGHDK and CDR2 SYGVNS. Trimming took 7 bases from V and 7 from J; bases not matched to a gene: 5. CDR3 sequence (DNA): TGTGCCAGCACGACAGGGGCGGGTGGCTACACCTTC. This codes for CASTTGAGGYTF.

This clone came up once. The junction does not match germline at one end; this may be a read error. The chain combines TRBV7-2 with TRBJ1-1, with TRBD1 identical over 7 bases. CDR1 is SGHTA, CDR2 FQGNSA, per germline. The CDR3 extends over 14 amino acids. CDR3 loop: CASSLATGNPEAFF. The DNA of the CDR3 is TGTGCCAGCAGCTTAGCGACAGGGAACCCTGAAGCTTTCTTT.

This chain links TRBV4-1 with TRBJ2-1; tentatively, D is TRBD1 (6 bases). Germline CDR1 MGHRA, CDR2 YSYEKL. This CDR3 is 16 amino acids long. Trimming left V 1 base short and J 6 bases short, with 16 bases between. CDR3 DNA: TGCGCCAGCAGCCAAGTATGGCAGGGGCCGCGCAATGAGCAGTTCTTC. Translated: CASSQVWQGPRNEQFF.

The chain uses TRBV10-3 and TRBJ2-2; 8 bases line up with TRBD2. Germline CDR1 and CDR2: ENHRY and SYGVKD. Unmatched junction bases numbered 8, after V lost 8 bases and J lost 6 bases. The CDR3 sequence is 14 residues long. The CDR3 nucleotides are TGTGCCATCGAACCGAGCGGGGGTGCCGGGGAGCTGTTTTTT. It yields the protein CAIEPSGGAGELFF.

As DNA, the CDR3 is TGTGCCATCAGTGACGGGACAGGGTATTCACCCCTCCACTTT. Translating gives CAISDGTGYSPLHF. The V call is TRBV10-3, the J call TRBJ1-6, with TRBD1 identical over 9 bases. Germline assignment: CDR1 ENHRY and CDR2 SYGVKD. Trimming removed 3 bases from V and 8 bases from J; junction bases left unmatched: 2. This CDR3 is built from 14 residues.

This clone was recorded only once. The chain employs TRBV7-9 and TRBJ1-2; D might be TRBD1 (5 bases). Trimming left V 3 bases short and J 1 base short, with 9 bases between. This CDR3 has 14 amino acids. Germline CDR1 reads SEHNR; CDR2 reads FQNEAQ (reference sequence). The CDR3: CASSFPGGNYGYTF. The DNA of the CDR3 is TGTGCCAGCAGCTTCCCGGGGGGTAACTATGGCTACACCTTC.

Here the CDR3 reads CASRGQGYGYTF. CDR3 in DNA: TGTGCCAGCCGAGGGCAAGGGTATGGCTACACCTTC. The rearrangement links TRBV27 to TRBJ1-2; D remains ambiguous. Germline V gene sequence: CDR1 MNHEY, CDR2 SMNVEV (reference sequence). Trimming left V 8 bases short and J 5 bases short, with 12 bases between. This CDR3 is built from 12 residues.

CDR3: CASSSGLASGELFF. In DNA form, the CDR3 reads TGTGCCAGCAGCTCGGGACTAGCGTCCGGGGAGCTGTTTTTT. This chain joins TRBV7-9 and TRBJ2-2; 10 positions match TRBD2. V lost 4 bases, J lost 6 bases, and 2 bases stayed unmatched. This CDR3 spans 14 amino acids. Germline CDR1 and CDR2: SEHNR and FQNEAQ (reference sequence).

The chain carries TRBV2 and TRBJ2-5; TRBD2 aligns across 15 bases. Trimming cost V 10 bases and J 7 bases; bases outside gene matches: 10. The CDR3 has 15 amino acids. Germline CDR1 reads SNHLY; CDR2 reads FYNNEI. As DNA, the CDR3 is TGTGCCACCGAACCCGGGACTAGCGGGAGGTGGACCCAGTACTTC. This translates into CATEPGTSGRWTQYF.

DNA for the CDR3: TGTGCCAGCAGCTCCCCTAGCGGGGGCACCTACGAGCAGTACTTC. It is translated as CASSSPSGGTYEQYF. The rearrangement uses TRBV7-6 and TRBJ2-7; 10 bases fit TRBD2. CDR1 and CDR2 from the germline V gene are SGHVS and FNYEAQ. Losses at the gene ends were 4 bases for V and 2 bases for J; bases not matched to a gene: 5. The CDR3 extends over 15 amino acids.